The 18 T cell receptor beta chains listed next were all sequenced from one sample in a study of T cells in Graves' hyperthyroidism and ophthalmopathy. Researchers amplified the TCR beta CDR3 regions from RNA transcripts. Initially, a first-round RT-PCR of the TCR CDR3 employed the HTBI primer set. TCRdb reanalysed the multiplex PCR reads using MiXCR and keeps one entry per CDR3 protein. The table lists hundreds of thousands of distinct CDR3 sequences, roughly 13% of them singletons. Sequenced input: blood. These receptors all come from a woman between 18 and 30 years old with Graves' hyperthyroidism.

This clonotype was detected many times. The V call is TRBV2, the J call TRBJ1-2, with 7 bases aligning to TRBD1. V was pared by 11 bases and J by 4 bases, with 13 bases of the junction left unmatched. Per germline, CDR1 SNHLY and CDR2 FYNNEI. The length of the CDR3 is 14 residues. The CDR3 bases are TGTGCCTCTCAGGGAGGGGGCGTAGGCTATGGCTACACCTTC. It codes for CASQGGGVGYGYTF. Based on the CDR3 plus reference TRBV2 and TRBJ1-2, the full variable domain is EPEVTQTPSHQVTQMGQEVILRCVPISNHLYFYWYRQILGQKVEFLVSFYNNEISEKSEIFDDQFSVERPDGSNFTLKIRSTKLEDSAMYFCASQGGGVGYGYTFGSGTRLTVV.

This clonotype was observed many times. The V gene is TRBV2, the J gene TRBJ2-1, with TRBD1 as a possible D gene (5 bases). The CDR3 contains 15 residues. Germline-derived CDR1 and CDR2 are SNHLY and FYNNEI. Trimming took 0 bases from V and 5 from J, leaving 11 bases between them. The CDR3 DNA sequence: TGTGCCAGCAGTGAAGCGCTCAGGGCCGACAATGAGCAGTTCTTC. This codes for CASSEALRADNEQFF.

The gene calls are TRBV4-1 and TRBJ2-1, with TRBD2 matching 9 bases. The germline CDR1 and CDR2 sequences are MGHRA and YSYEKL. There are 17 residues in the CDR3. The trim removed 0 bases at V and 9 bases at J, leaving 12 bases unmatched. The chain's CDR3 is CASSQDRGGGVSGEQFF. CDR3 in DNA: TGCGCCAGCAGCCAAGATAGGGGCGGGGGGGTTTCGGGTGAGCAGTTCTTC.

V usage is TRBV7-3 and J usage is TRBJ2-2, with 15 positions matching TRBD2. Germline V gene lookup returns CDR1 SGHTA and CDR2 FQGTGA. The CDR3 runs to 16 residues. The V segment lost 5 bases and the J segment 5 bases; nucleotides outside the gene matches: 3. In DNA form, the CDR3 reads TGTGCCAGCAGCGCCGGACTAGCGGGAGGGACCGGGGAGCTGTTTTTT. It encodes CASSAGLAGGTGELFF.

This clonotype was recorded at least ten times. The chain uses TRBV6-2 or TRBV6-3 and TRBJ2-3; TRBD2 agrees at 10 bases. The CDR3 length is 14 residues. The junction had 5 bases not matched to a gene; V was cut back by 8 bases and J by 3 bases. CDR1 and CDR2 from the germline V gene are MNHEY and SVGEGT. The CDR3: CASRSSGRTDTQYF. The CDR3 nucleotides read TGTGCCAGCCGGTCTAGCGGGAGAACAGATACGCAGTATTTT.

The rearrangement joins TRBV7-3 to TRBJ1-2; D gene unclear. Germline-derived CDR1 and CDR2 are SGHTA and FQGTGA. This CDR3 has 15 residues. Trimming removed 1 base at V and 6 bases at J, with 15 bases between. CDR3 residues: CASSLNPGDSHGYTF. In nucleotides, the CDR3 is TGTGCCAGCAGCTTAAATCCCGGGGATTCGCATGGCTACACCTTC.

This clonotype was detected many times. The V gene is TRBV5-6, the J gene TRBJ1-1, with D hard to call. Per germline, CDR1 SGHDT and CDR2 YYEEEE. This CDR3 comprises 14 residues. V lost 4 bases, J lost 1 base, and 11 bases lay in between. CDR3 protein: CASSNGIPNTEAFF. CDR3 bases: TGTGCCAGCAGCAACGGGATCCCGAACACTGAAGCTTTCTTT.

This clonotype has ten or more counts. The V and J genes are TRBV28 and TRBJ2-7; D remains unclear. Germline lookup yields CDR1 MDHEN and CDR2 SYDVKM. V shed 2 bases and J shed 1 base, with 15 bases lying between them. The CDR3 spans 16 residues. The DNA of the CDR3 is TGTGCCAGCAGTTTAGCTGGTTCGGTTCCGTCCTACGAGCAGTACTTC. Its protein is CASSLAGSVPSYEQYF.

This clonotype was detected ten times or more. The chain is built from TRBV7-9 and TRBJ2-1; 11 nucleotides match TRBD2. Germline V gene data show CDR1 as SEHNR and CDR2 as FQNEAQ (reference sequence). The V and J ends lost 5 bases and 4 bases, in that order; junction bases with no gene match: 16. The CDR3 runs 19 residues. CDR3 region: CASSPSRIAGGLGYNEQFF. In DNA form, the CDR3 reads TGTGCCAGCAGCCCTAGCAGAATAGCGGGAGGGCTAGGATACAATGAGCAGTTCTTC. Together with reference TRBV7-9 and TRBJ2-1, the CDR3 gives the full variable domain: DTGVSQNPRHKITKRGQNVTFRCDPISEHNRLYWYRQTLGQGPEFLTYFQNEAQLEKSRLLSDRFSAERPKGSFSTLEIQRTEQGDSAMYLCASSPSRIAGGLGYNEQFFGPGTRLTVL.

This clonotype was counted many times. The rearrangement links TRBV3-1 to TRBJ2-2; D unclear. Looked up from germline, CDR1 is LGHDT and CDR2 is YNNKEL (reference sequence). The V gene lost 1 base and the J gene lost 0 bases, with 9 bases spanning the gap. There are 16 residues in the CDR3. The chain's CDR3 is CASSQVTYANTGELFF. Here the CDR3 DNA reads TGTGCCAGCAGCCAAGTGACATACGCGAACACCGGGGAGCTGTTTTTT.

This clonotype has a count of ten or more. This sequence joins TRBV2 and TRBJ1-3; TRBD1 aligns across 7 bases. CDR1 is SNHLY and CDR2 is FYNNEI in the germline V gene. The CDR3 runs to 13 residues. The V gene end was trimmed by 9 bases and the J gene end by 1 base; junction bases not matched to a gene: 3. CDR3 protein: CARQGISGNTIYF. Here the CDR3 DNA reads TGTGCCAGACAGGGGATATCTGGAAACACCATATATTTT. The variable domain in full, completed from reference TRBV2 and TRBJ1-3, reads EPEVTQTPSHQVTQMGQEVILRCVPISNHLYFYWYRQILGQKVEFLVSFYNNEISEKSEIFDDQFSVERPDGSNFTLKIRSTKLEDSAMYFCARQGISGNTIYFGEGSWLTVV.

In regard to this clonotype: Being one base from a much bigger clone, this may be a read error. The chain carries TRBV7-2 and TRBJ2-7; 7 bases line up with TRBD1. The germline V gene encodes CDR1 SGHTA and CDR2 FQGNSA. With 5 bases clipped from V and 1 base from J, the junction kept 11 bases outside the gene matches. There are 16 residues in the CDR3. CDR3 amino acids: CASSPGIGGASYEQYF. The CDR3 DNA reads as TGTGCCAGCAGCCCCGGGATAGGGGGCGCTTCCTACGAGCAGTACTTC.

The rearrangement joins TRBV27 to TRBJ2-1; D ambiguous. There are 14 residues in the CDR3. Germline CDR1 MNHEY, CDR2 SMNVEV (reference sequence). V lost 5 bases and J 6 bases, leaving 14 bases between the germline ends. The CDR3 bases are TGTGCCAGCAGTCACGGTCTCGGGCCCAATGAGCAGTTCTTC. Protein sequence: CASSHGLGPNEQFF.

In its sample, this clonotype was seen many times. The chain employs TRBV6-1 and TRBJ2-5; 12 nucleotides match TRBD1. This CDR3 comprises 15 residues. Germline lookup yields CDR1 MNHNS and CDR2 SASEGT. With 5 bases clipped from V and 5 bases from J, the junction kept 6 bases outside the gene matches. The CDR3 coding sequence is TGTGCCAGCAGTACCGGGACAGGGGGCGCGGAGACCCAGTACTTC. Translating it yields CASSTGTGGAETQYF.

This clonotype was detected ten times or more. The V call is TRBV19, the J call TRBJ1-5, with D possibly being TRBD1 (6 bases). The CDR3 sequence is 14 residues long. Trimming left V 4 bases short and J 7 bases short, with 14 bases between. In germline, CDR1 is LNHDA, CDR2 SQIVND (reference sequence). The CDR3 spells CASSSLQGGQPQHF. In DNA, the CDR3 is TGTGCCAGTAGTAGTCTACAGGGTGGACAGCCCCAGCATTTT.

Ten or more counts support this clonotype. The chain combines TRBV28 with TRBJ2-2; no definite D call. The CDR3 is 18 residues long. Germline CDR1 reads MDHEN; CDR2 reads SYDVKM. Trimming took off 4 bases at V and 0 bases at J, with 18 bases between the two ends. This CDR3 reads CASSSAPYSPANTGELFF. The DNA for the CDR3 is TGTGCCAGCAGTTCGGCCCCTTACAGCCCCGCGAACACCGGGGAGCTGTTTTTT.

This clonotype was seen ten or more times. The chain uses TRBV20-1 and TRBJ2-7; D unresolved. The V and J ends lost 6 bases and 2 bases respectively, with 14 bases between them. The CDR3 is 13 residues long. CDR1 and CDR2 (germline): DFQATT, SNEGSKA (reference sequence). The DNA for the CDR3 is TGCAGTGCCCCTACTACCTACCCCTACGAGCAGTACTTC. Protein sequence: CSAPTTYPYEQYF.

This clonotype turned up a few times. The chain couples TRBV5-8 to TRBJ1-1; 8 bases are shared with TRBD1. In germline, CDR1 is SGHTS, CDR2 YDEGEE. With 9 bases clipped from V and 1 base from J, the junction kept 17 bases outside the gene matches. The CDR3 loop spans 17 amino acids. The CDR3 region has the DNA TGTGCCACCAAGCTGATGGGCGGACAGGGACAGAACACTGAAGCTTTCTTT. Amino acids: CATKLMGGQGQNTEAFF.